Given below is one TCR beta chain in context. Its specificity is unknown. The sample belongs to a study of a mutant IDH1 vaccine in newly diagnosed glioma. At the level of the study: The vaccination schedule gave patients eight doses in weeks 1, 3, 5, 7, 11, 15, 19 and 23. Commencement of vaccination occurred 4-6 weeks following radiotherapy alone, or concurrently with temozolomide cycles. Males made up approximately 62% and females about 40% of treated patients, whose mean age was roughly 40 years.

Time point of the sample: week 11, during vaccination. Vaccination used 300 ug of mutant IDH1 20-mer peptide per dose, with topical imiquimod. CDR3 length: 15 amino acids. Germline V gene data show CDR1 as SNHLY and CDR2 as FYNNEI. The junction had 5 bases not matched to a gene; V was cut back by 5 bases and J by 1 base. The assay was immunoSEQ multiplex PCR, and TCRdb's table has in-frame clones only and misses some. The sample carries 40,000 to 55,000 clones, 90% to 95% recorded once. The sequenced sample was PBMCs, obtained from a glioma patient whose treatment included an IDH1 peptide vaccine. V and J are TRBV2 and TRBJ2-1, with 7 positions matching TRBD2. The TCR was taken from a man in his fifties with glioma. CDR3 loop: CASSRGGRSYNEQFF. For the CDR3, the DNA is TGTGCCAGCAGTCGCGGGGGTAGGTCCTACAATGAGCAGTTCTTC.